This T cell receptor (beta chain) was recovered during a study of T cell clonotyping in hematopoietic cell transplantation (dated by TCRdb to the early 2020s). Study-wide context: Pretransplant recipient samples were obtained after cytoreduction. The study collected around 130 blood samples from 35 to 45 consecutive transplant recipients and their related donors. Patients were recruited between September 2015 and 2017 and followed until late 2020 or death.

About this clone itself: Its recognized antigen is unknown. The sample holds no much larger clone one base away, and base qualities are not on file.

What the authors observed across the whole study: The sample size was limited, and CD4 and CD8 repertoire contributions could not be separated because cells were not sorted. After transplant, TCR diversity in recipients dropped, and pathologically expanded clonotypes climbed progressively between day 30 and day 180. Recipient repertoires showed only a small fraction of overlap with donor repertoires, and over 95% appeared de novo at the given depth. Broader posttransplant TCR repertoire diversity was predicted by donor and pretransplant recipient Inverse Simpson Index values.

The meaning of the sample's time point label: recipient sample about 28 days before transplant, after cytoreduction. Blood from recipients was drawn about 28 days before transplant and again at days 30, 100 and 180 after transplant. Nuclei Lysis Solution was used to extract genomic DNA from fresh or cryopreserved unfractionated peripheral blood mononuclear cells. The germline V and J ends show losses of 4 bases and 7 bases respectively, and no gene match explains 4 bases of the junction. CDR1 and CDR2, per the germline V gene, are SGDLS and YYNGEE. The CDR3 holds 14 amino acids from the cysteine to the phenylalanine. Solely the CDR3 DNA is kept, with 42 bases framed from the first base. The immunoSEQ assay, a bias-controlled multiplex PCR with V- and J-specific primers, was used to amplify TCR beta CDR3 regions from genomic DNA. In a second PCR step, the CDR3 amplicons were tagged with a proprietary barcode plus Illumina adapter sequences. An Illumina MiSeq instrument was used for sequencing of the CDR3 libraries. As for the authors' bioinformatics: Export and quality control were done with immunoSEQ Analyzer 3.0, while downstream analyses used R Bioconductor and Immunarch. Only productive rearrangements in the normalized downsampled data set went into calculating the repertoire metrics. Clonotypes larger than 5 templates in the normalized cohort were defined as pathologically expanded. The Inverse Simpson Index was used to measure repertoire diversity. To capture all clonotypes, the CMV-specificity analyses were run on the non-normalized data set. TCRdb holds this immuneACCESS table with in-frame rearrangements only. Some clones are missing; in checked studies, unresolved V genes explain under half, and the rest has no known cause. V and J calls and clone size follow that table, whereas D and trimming were derived from the DNA. The sample records fewer than 100,000 clones, almost 97% of which are singletons. Roughly 1.7% of the sample belongs to the ten largest clones.

Recombination connected TRBV9 to TRBJ1-4, and 10 junction bases match TRBD1. The sample in question was peripheral blood mononuclear cells, obtained before stem cell transplant. This TCR was sampled from a woman aged 50 to 65 with acute myeloid leukemia. Some clones in this sample may be carry-over from other donors' samples. The CDR3 here reads CASSQTGGSEKLFF. The DNA is TGTGCCAGCAGCCAGACAGGGGGCTCTGAAAAACTGTTTTTT.